The 2 T cell receptor beta chains below come from one sample, sequenced in a study of T cell repertoires and HLA-DP antigens. TCRdb's copy holds only in-frame clones and misses some; the assay was immunoSEQ multiplex PCR. The sample consists of approximately 86,000 clones, roughly 86% of them appearing once. For these TCRs, the target antigens are not known. The sample consisted of CD4+ T cells from PBMCs. The receptors derive from a man over 45 in good health and CMV-seronegative.

The rearrangement joins TRBV6-6 to TRBJ2-5, with D perhaps TRBD1 (6 bases). V shed 6 bases and J shed 4 bases, with 21 bases lying between them. Germline V gene lookup returns CDR1 MNHNY and CDR2 SVGAGI (reference sequence). There are 16 residues in the CDR3. CDR3 bases: TGTGCCAGCAGGGATATAGGGGGAAGGGGTAGAGAGACCCAGTACTTC. Amino acid sequence: CASRDIGGRGRETQYF.

This chain joins TRBV27 and TRBJ1-5; 10 bases are shared with TRBD1. J lost 4 bases, V lost 5 bases, and 8 bases had no gene match. This CDR3 contains 16 residues. Germline V gives CDR1 MNHEY, CDR2 SMNVEV (reference sequence). The CDR3 nucleotides are TGTGCCAGCAGTCCCGGGACAGGGGCCTTGAATCAGCCCCAGCATTTT. It yields the protein CASSPGTGALNQPQHF.